This is a list of T cell receptor beta chains from one sample in a study of CD8 T cells in ankylosing spondylitis. TCRdb independently ran MiXCR on the 5' RACE reads; one entry per CDR3 protein. The sample consists of about 240,000 distinct CDR3 sequences, about 9.1% of them appearing once. Sequences were obtained from blood, either unsorted or a sorted T cell fraction (not recorded which). All receptors derive from a male donor with ankylosing spondylitis or in good health (not recorded which). Each CDR3 is given with its conserved first and last residue. A D gene is named only where the DNA matches it firmly. Clone size is not always given. Where it is, it says once, few, many or a class for expanded clones.

d_call j_call clone_size v_call cdr3_aa cdr3_nt
TRBD1 TRBJ1-5 many TRBV10-3 CAISSATGGLQPQHF TGTGCCATCAGTTCCGCGACAGGGGGCCTTCAGCCCCAGCATTTT
NA TRBJ2-3 many TRBV5-1 CASSLDRGSSDTQYF TGCGCCAGCAGCTTGGATAGGGGTAGCTCAGATACGCAGTATTTT
TRBD2 TRBJ2-1 many TRBV20-1 CSAAGTREWGEQFF TGCAGTGCAGCCGGGACTAGGGAGTGGGGTGAGCAGTTCTTC
NA TRBJ1-6 many TRBV6-5 CASSSREVRSPLHF TGTGCCAGCAGTTCAAGGGAAGTTAGATCACCCCTCCACTTT
NA TRBJ2-3 many TRBV4-3 CASSLSGTQYF TGCGCCAGCAGCCTTTCGGGTACGCAGTATTTT
TRBD1 TRBJ1-2 many TRBV19 CASTPSPGGAYGYTF TGTGCCAGTACCCCCTCCCCAGGGGGTGCCTATGGCTACACCTTC
NA TRBJ1-2 NA TRBV30 CAWSTSGAYGYTF TGTGCCTGGAGTACTTCCGGGGCCTATGGCTACACCTTC
TRBD2 TRBJ2-3 many TRBV20-1 CSARDLLSGSKADTQYF TGCAGTGCTAGAGATCTCCTTAGCGGGAGTAAGGCAGATACGCAGTATTTT
NA TRBJ2-3 few TRBV7-2 CASSAQGAANTDTQYF TGTGCCAGCAGCGCCCAGGGAGCGGCCAACACAGATACGCAGTATTTT
NA TRBJ1-6 many TRBV5-1 CASTSGDNYNSPLHF TGCGCCAGCACTTCCGGGGACAACTATAATTCACCCCTCCACTTT
NA TRBJ2-2 many TRBV20-1 CSARTPGGTGELFF TGCAGTGCTAGAACCCCCGGGGGCACCGGGGAGCTGTTTTTT
NA TRBJ1-4 many TRBV6-1 CASSQRVGRAFNEKLFF TGTGCCAGCAGCCAACGAGTGGGCCGGGCCTTTAATGAAAAACTGTTTTTT
NA TRBJ2-1 many TRBV7-2 CASSLATSSNEQFF TGTGCCAGCAGCTTAGCGACCAGCTCTAATGAGCAGTTCTTC
NA TRBJ2-7 many TRBV15 CATSSRTGPYEQYF TGTGCCACCAGCAGTCGGACGGGGCCCTACGAGCAGTACTTC
NA TRBJ1-3 many TRBV7-2 CASSNRGGTVGNTIYF TGTGCCAGCAGCAACCGGGGAGGCACTGTAGGAAACACCATATATTTT
NA TRBJ2-7 NA TRBV4-1 CASSQEGGLYEQYF TGCGCCAGCAGCCAAGAAGGGGGACTCTACGAGCAGTACTTC
TRBD1 TRBJ1-2 many TRBV4-2 CASSAYSDRGDGYTF TGTGCCAGCAGCGCATACTCGGACAGGGGTGACGGCTACACCTTC
TRBD2 TRBJ2-3 many TRBV5-1 CASSLGTSSGGDTQYF TGCGCCAGCAGCCTGGGGACTAGCTCGGGGGGAGATACGCAGTATTTT
NA TRBJ2-1 many TRBV25-1 CASSEDSAQFF TGTGCCAGCAGTGAGGACTCCGCGCAGTTCTTC
TRBD1 TRBJ2-1 many TRBV29-1 CRASHSPGTDYNEQFF TGCAGGGCATCTCACTCCCCCGGGACAGATTACAATGAGCAGTTCTTC
NA TRBJ2-7 NA TRBV7-6 CASSLAELGEQYF TGTGCCAGCAGCTTAGCCGAGCTTGGGGAGCAGTACTTC
NA TRBJ2-1 NA TRBV7-2 CASTGAGWNEQFF TGTGCCAGCACTGGGGCGGGGTGGAATGAGCAGTTCTTC
NA TRBJ2-2 many TRBV12-3/TRBV12-4 CASSFGGTGELFF TGTGCCAGCAGTTTCGGGGGCACCGGGGAGCTGTTTTTT
NA TRBJ2-1 few TRBV5-1 CASVLRAGSYNEQFF TGCGCCAGCGTCCTAAGAGCGGGCTCCTACAATGAGCAGTTCTTC
NA TRBJ2-7 NA TRBV20-1 CSARTVPKEEQYF TGCAGTGCTAGGACAGTCCCTAAAGAGGAGCAGTACTTC
NA TRBJ2-6 few TRBV7-8 CASSLVRGKRVSSGANVLTF TGTGCCAGCAGCTTAGTAAGGGGAAAACGGGTGAGCTCTGGGGCCAACGTCCTGACTTTC
TRBD1 TRBJ1-2 many TRBV20-1 CSARNRGRYGYTF TGCAGTGCGAGGAATAGGGGGCGGTATGGCTACACCTTC
NA TRBJ2-5 many TRBV5-1 CASSWGRGLETQYF TGCGCCAGCAGCTGGGGTCGGGGACTGGAGACCCAGTACTTC
TRBD1 TRBJ1-2 many TRBV5-1 CASSIRQGRPHLSGYTF TGCGCCAGCAGCATCAGACAGGGGCGACCGCATTTATCGGGCTACACCTTC
NA TRBJ2-1 NA TRBV7-8 CASSYRDSGRLNEQFF TGTGCCAGCAGCTACCGGGACTCCGGGAGATTGAATGAGCAGTTCTTC
NA TRBJ1-1 many TRBV12-3/TRBV12-4 CASSFQGMAEAFF TGTGCCAGCAGTTTCCAGGGGATGGCTGAAGCTTTCTTT
NA TRBJ1-4 many TRBV7-9 CASSLGAPLEKLFF TGTGCCAGCAGCTTGGGGGCGCCTTTGGAAAAACTGTTTTTT
NA TRBJ1-2 NA TRBV18 CASSQTDYGYTF TGTGCCAGCTCCCAGACAGACTATGGCTACACCTTC
TRBD1 TRBJ2-3 many TRBV29-1 CSVGQPGQPIRQYF TGCAGCGTTGGACAACCGGGACAGCCCATTAGGCAGTATTTT
NA TRBJ1-5 many TRBV7-2 CASRLGAINQPQHF TGTGCCAGCAGGTTAGGGGCGATCAATCAGCCCCAGCATTTT
NA TRBJ1-2 many TRBV20-1 CSASGDAYGYTF TGCAGTGCTAGCGGTGATGCCTATGGCTACACCTTC
NA TRBJ2-1 many TRBV6-1 CASSDNPGQNNEQFF TGTGCCAGCAGTGATAACCCTGGACAGAACAATGAGCAGTTCTTC
NA TRBJ1-2 many TRBV9 CASSPRDAYGYTF TGTGCCAGCAGCCCCCGGGATGCCTATGGCTACACCTTC
NA TRBJ2-3 many TRBV20-1 CSAFRPGDTQYF TGCAGTGCGTTCCGACCGGGGGATACGCAGTATTTT
NA TRBJ2-3 NA TRBV12-3/TRBV12-4 CASSPRDLGLTDTQYF TGTGCCAGCAGTCCCCGGGACTTAGGTCTCACAGATACGCAGTATTTT
NA TRBJ1-4 many TRBV4-3 CASSQDGGTVNEKLFF TGCGCCAGCAGCCAAGATGGAGGGACGGTTAATGAAAAACTGTTTTTT
TRBD1 TRBJ2-7 NA TRBV12-3/TRBV12-4 CASASGQGAYEQYF TGTGCCAGCGCATCGGGACAGGGGGCCTACGAGCAGTACTTC
TRBD2 TRBJ2-3 NA TRBV18 CASSPPGGEADTQYF TGTGCCAGCTCACCCCCGGGAGGTGAAGCAGATACGCAGTATTTT
NA TRBJ2-7 NA TRBV6-5 CASSYSGQLGPLEQYF TGTGCCAGCAGTTACTCTGGACAGTTAGGTCCGCTCGAGCAGTACTTC
NA TRBJ1-2 many TRBV7-3 CASRSDTNYGYTF TGTGCCAGCAGGTCCGACACCAACTATGGCTACACCTTC
TRBD2 TRBJ2-7 many TRBV29-1 CSVELAGIYEQYF TGCAGCGTTGAGCTAGCGGGAATCTACGAGCAGTACTTC
TRBD1 TRBJ1-4 many TRBV12-3/TRBV12-4 CASSRTGTNEKLFF TGTGCCAGCAGTAGGACAGGAACTAATGAAAAACTGTTTTTT
TRBD2 TRBJ2-3 many TRBV10-3 CAISGLAGEGTQYF TGTGCCATCTCTGGACTAGCGGGAGAGGGTACGCAGTATTTT
NA TRBJ1-5 few TRBV20-1 CSARGGGEVGQPQHF TGCAGTGCTAGAGGGGGAGGGGAGGTAGGTCAGCCCCAGCATTTT
TRBD1 TRBJ2-7 many TRBV7-2 CASSWDSSSSYEQYF TGTGCCAGCAGTTGGGACAGTAGTAGCTCCTACGAGCAGTACTTC
TRBD2 TRBJ2-5 few TRBV7-9 CASSSGLAGSAETQYF TGTGCCAGCAGCTCTGGACTAGCGGGATCCGCAGAGACCCAGTACTTC
NA TRBJ1-2 many TRBV20-1 CSARDKGDRKGYTF TGCAGTGCTAGAGATAAAGGGGACCGTAAGGGCTACACCTTC
NA TRBJ2-3 NA TRBV14 CASSPIRSTDTQYF TGTGCCAGCAGCCCTATTCGGAGCACAGATACGCAGTATTTT
NA TRBJ2-3 many TRBV7-2 CASSSNRADTQYF TGTGCCAGCAGCTCAAACAGGGCCGATACGCAGTATTTT
TRBD1 TRBJ1-1 few TRBV5-1 CATSPGGAPGTEAFF TGCGCCACCTCCCCAGGGGGCGCCCCCGGTACTGAAGCTTTCTTT
TRBD2 TRBJ2-1 few TRBV20-1 CSARSTSGGAYNEQFF TGCAGTGCTAGATCGACTAGCGGGGGGGCATACAATGAGCAGTTCTTC
NA TRBJ2-7 few TRBV7-2 CASSRADRDGEQYF TGTGCCAGCAGCCGCGCGGACCGAGATGGCGAGCAGTACTTC
NA TRBJ2-7 many TRBV4-3 CASSPSRDASYEQYF TGCGCCAGCAGCCCATCCCGGGACGCTTCCTACGAGCAGTACTTC